This T cell receptor beta chain derives from a study of blood T cell repertoires in COVID-19. For the study at large: The United States, Italy and Spain provided the acute and convalescent COVID-19 samples. PBMCs, B-cell-depleted T cells, or T cells provided the cDNA or gDNA that made up the material.

As originally analysed: Amplification from reference gene primers served as the basis for estimated nucleated cell counts. Profiling relied on immunoSEQ multiplex PCR, and the TCRdb table lists in-frame clones only, not all of them. V, J and clone size were drawn from that table, and D and trimming were deduced from the DNA. The sample shows fewer than 150,000 clones, 75% to 90% of them seen only once. Germline lookup yields CDR1 SGHRS and CDR2 YFSETQ. The ends lost 4 bases at V and 0 bases at J; junction bases unmatched: 6. This CDR3 comprises 15 residues. In Cohort 3, a recovered donor had either two negative PCRs, clearance, or symptom resolution.

The receptor's source is a man aged 25 to 40 who had recovered from COVID-19. This chain connects TRBV5-1 to TRBJ1-1; 7 nucleotides match TRBD1. Sequencing was carried out using PBMCs or T cells enriched from blood (not recorded which). As DNA, the CDR3 is TGCGCCAGCAGCCCGACGACAGGGTTGAACACTGAAGCTTTCTTT. The encoded protein is CASSPTTGLNTEAFF.